This T cell receptor (beta chain) was captured by sequencing in a study of shared clonotypes between healthy human individuals. Findings and caveats of the study: Only blood underwent sampling, and tissue repertoires likely differ. Compared with clonotypes that all four donors shared, non-shared clonotypes had lower generation probabilities.

Naive CD8 cells, CD45RO-negative and positively selected for CCR7, excluded terminally differentiated effector memory CD45RA+ cells. Healthy HIV-negative adults with no recent acute infections or vaccinations were recruited as donors. CDR1 and CDR2 (germline): LNHDA, SQIVND (reference sequence). The CDR3 totals 17 residues. The V gene end was trimmed by 1 base and the J gene end by 3 bases; junction bases not matched to a gene: 9. Deep level was the assay's run setting. Produced via immunoSEQ multiplex PCR; TCRdb's table is partial and in-frame only. The table lists around 2,100,000 clones, about 95% of them singletons. As to this clone: Antigen unknown.

The chain couples TRBV19 to TRBJ2-4, with 7 bases fitting TRBD1. This TCR came from a man younger than 35 in good health. The material sequenced was naive CD8+ T cells sorted from blood. In nucleotides, the CDR3 is TGTGCCAGTAGTATAGCCCCCTCGACAGGGTTCAAAAACATTCAGTACTTC. Protein sequence: CASSIAPSTGFKNIQYF.